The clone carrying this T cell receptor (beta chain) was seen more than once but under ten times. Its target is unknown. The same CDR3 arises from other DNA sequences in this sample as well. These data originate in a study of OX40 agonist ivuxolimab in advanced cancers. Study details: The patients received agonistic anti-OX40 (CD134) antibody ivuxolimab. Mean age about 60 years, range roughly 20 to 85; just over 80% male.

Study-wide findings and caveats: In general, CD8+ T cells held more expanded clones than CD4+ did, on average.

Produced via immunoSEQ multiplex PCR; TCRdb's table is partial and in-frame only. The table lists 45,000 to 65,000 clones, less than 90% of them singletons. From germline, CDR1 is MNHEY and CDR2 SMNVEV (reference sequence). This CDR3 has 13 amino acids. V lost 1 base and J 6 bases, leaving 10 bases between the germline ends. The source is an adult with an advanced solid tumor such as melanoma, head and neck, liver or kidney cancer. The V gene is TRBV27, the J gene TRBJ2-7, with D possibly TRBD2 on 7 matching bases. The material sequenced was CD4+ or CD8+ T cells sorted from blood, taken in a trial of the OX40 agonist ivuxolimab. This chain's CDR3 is CASSLWGGREQYF. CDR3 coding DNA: TGTGCCAGCAGTTTATGGGGGGGGCGCGAGCAGTACTTC.